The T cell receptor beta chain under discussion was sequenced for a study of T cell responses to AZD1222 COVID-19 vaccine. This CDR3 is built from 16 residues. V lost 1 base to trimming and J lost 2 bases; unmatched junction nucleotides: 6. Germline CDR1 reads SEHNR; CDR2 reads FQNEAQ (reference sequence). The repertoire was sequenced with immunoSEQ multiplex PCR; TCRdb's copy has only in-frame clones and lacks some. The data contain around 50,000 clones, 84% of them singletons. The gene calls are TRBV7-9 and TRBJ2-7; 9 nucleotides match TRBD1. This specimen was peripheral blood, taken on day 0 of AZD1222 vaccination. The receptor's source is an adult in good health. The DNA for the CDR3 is TGTGCCAGCAGCTTAGGCCGGGGGACAGGGACCTACGAGCAGTACTTC. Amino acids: CASSLGRGTGTYEQYF.